These 12 T cell receptor beta chains share one sample of origin, sequenced in a study of blood T cell repertoires in COVID-19. Profiling relied on immunoSEQ multiplex PCR, and the TCRdb table lists in-frame clones only, not all of them. Of 450,000 to 500,000 clones listed, approximately 83% are singletons. The specimen was peripheral blood. The receptors originated from a human donor in a cohort sampled during active COVID-19.

The chain couples TRBV4-3 to TRBJ1-2; perhaps TRBD1 as D (5 bases). Germline V gene lookup returns CDR1 LGHNA and CDR2 YSLEER. Trimming removed 0 bases from V and 7 bases from J, with 12 bases in between. This CDR3 has 14 amino acids. The CDR3 here is CASSQDSGLPGYTF. The CDR3 DNA sequence: TGCGCCAGCAGCCAAGATTCAGGGTTACCTGGCTACACCTTC.

The rearrangement uses TRBV19 and TRBJ1-3, with D perhaps matching TRBD1 (6 bases). The CDR3 extends over 15 amino acids. Trimming stripped 9 bases from V and 0 bases from J, with 15 bases between. Germline V gene data show CDR1 as LNHDA and CDR2 as SQIVND (reference sequence). CDR3 nucleotide sequence: TGTGCCAGCACATGGGGGCCCCTCTCTGGAAACACCATATATTTT. Translated: CASTWGPLSGNTIYF. The entire variable domain, with the rest obtained from reference TRBV19 and TRBJ1-3, is as follows: DGGITQSPKYLFRKEGQNVTLSCEQNLNHDAMYWYRQDPGQGLRLIYYSQIVNDFQKGDIAEGYSVSREKKESFPLTVTSAQKNPTAFYLCASTWGPLSGNTIYFGEGSWLTVV.

The sample holds one count of this clone. This chain links TRBV6-5 with TRBJ1-5; tentatively, D is TRBD1 (5 bases). CDR3 length: 15 amino acids. CDR1 is MNHEY and CDR2 is SVGAGI in the germline V gene. Trimming stripped 0 bases from V and 1 base from J, with 7 bases between. The CDR3 DNA is TGTGCCAGCAGTTACTCGGGGGGAAGCAATCAGCCCCAGCATTTT. Protein product: CASSYSGGSNQPQHF.

This CDR3 reads CASSLTALNTEAFF. The CDR3 DNA reads TGTGCCAGCAGCCTGACAGCCTTGAACACTGAAGCTTTCTTT. V usage is TRBV28 and J usage is TRBJ1-1, with D perhaps TRBD1 (5 bases). The CDR3 loop spans 14 amino acids. The ends were cut back, 6 bases at V and 0 bases at J, with 11 bases in the middle. CDR1 and CDR2 from the germline V gene are MDHEN and SYDVKM.

V is TRBV4-2 and J is TRBJ1-4; tentative D call: TRBD1 (6 bases). V was shortened by 3 bases and J by 7 bases, with 21 bases between the two germline ends. CDR3 size: 17 residues. CDR1 is LGHNA and CDR2 is YNFKEQ in the germline V gene. The CDR3 DNA reads TGTGCCAGCAGCCAGGATCCTTCACAGGGTGCGAGTGAAAAACTGTTTTTT. As protein: CASSQDPSQGASEKLFF.

The chain carries TRBV28 and TRBJ2-2; D might be TRBD1 (6 bases). The CDR3 runs to 13 residues. From germline, CDR1 is MDHEN and CDR2 SYDVKM. V lost 1 base to trimming and J lost 8 bases, with 8 bases between them. In nucleotides, the CDR3 is TGTGCCAGCAGTTTATCAGGGGAGGGGGAGCTGTTTTTT. This encodes CASSLSGEGELFF. The variable domain in full, completed from reference TRBV28 and TRBJ2-2, reads DVKVTQSSRYLVKRTGEKVFLECVQDMDHENMFWYRQDPGLGLRLIYFSYDVKMKEKGDIPEGYSVSREKKERFSLILESASTNQTSMYLCASSLSGEGELFFGEGSRLTVL.

This clone was counted between two and nine times. The chain uses TRBV28 and TRBJ1-5, with 9 positions matching TRBD1. The CDR3 is 12 residues long. CDR1 and CDR2 (germline): MDHEN, SYDVKM. Trimming at V came to 10 bases and at J to 11 bases, leaving 9 bases not matched to a gene. In DNA form, the CDR3 reads TGTGCCATTCGGGACAGGGAATCAGCCCAGCATTTT. Encoded protein: CAIRDRESAQHF.

The rearrangement uses TRBV2 and TRBJ2-7, with 9 bases lining up with TRBD1. Trimming took 9 bases from V and 5 from J; bases not matched to a gene: 5. The CDR3 length is 12 residues. Germline CDR1 SNHLY, CDR2 FYNNEI. CDR3 coding DNA: TGTGCCAGTAGACGGACAGGGGACGAGCAGTACTTC. It translates to CASRRTGDEQYF.

The V and J genes are TRBV29-1 and TRBJ2-1; 14 bases map to TRBD2. Trimming took 7 bases from V and 10 from J; bases not matched to a gene: 12. CDR3 length: 15 amino acids. CDR1 and CDR2 from the germline V gene are SQVTM and ANQGSEA. The CDR3, as DNA: TGCAGCGCCGGAGGGACTAGCGGGAGCCTTCGAGAGCAGTTCTTC. This sequence encodes CSAGGTSGSLREQFF.

The rearrangement links TRBV5-1 to TRBJ2-3; 12 nucleotides agree with TRBD1. CDR1 is SGHRS, CDR2 YFSETQ, per germline. CDR3 length: 17 amino acids. The ends lost 1 base at V and 3 bases at J; junction bases unmatched: 6. CDR3 DNA: TGCGCCAGCAGCTTGACTGGGACAGGGGGCTCGACAGATACGCAGTATTTT. As protein: CASSLTGTGGSTDTQYF. Combining the CDR3 with reference TRBV5-1 and TRBJ2-3 gives the whole variable domain KAGVTQTPRYLIKTRGQQVTLSCSPISGHRSVSWYQQTPGQGLQFLFEYFSETQRNKGNFPGRFSGRQFSNSRSEMNVSTLELGDSALYLCASSLTGTGGSTDTQYFGPGTRLTVL.

This rearrangement joins TRBV19 to TRBJ2-1; 12 bases map to TRBD2. CDR1 and CDR2 from the germline V gene are LNHDA and SQIVND (reference sequence). V lost 3 bases and J lost 0; bases outside the gene matches: 9. The CDR3 consists of 19 residues. The CDR3 is CASSIGPGLAGFSYNEQFF. The CDR3 coding sequence is TGTGCCAGTAGTATTGGTCCGGGACTAGCGGGTTTCTCCTACAATGAGCAGTTCTTC.

This chain links TRBV6-2 or TRBV6-3 with TRBJ2-1; no firm D call. The germline V gene encodes CDR1 MNHEY and CDR2 SVGEGT. The CDR3 is 13 residues long. Trimming took 6 bases from V and 7 from J, leaving 13 bases between them. This chain's CDR3 is CASSRGTPNEQFF. Here the CDR3 DNA reads TGTGCCAGCAGCCGAGGAACACCGAATGAGCAGTTCTTC.